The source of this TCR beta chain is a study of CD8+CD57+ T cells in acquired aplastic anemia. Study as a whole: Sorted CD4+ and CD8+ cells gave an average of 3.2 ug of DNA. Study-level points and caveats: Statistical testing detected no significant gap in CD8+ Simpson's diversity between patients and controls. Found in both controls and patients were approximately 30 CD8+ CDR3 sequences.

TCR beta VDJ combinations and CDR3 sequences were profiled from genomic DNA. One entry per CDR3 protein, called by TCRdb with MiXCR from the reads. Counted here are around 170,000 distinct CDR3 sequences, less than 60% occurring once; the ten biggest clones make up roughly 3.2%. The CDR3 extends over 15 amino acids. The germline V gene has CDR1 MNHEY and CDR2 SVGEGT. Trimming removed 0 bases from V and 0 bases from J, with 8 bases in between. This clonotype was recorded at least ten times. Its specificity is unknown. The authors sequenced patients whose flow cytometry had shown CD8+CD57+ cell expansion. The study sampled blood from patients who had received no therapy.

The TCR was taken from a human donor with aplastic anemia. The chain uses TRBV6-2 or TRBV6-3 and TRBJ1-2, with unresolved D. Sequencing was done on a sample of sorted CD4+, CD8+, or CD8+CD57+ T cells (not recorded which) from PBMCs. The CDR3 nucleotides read TGTGCCAGCAGTTACTCGACATTCACTAACTATGGCTACACCTTC. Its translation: CASSYSTFTNYGYTF.